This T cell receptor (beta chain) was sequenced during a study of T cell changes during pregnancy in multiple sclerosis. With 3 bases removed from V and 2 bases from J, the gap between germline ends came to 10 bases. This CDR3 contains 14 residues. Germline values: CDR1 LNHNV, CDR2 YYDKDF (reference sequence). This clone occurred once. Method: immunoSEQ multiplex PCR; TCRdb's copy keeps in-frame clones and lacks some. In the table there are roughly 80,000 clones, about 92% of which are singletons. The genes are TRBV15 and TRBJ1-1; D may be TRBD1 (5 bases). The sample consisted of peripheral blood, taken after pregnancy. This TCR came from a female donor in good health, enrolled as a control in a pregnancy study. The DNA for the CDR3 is TGTGCCACCAGCAGGGGGGGTCCCAACACTGAAGCTTTCTTT. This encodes CATSRGGPNTEAFF.